The present TCR beta chain was sequenced within a study of blood T cell repertoires in COVID-19. Study-level information: Samples came from the United States, Italy and Spain, spanning acute and convalescent COVID-19. PBMCs, B-cell-depleted T cells, or T cells provided the cDNA or gDNA that made up the material.

As processed by the authors: Amplification with reference gene primers provided the estimates of nucleated cell counts. The assay was immunoSEQ multiplex PCR, and TCRdb's table has in-frame clones only and misses some. V, J and clone size derive from that table, while D and trimming were established from the DNA sequence. Of 90,000 to 100,000 clones listed, 70% to 90% were seen once; the top ten hold 9.5% to 15%. Turning to this clone: Other nucleotide sequences in the sample specify the same CDR3.

CDR1 and CDR2 from the germline V gene are SNHLY and FYNNEI. J was trimmed by 3 bases and V by 2 bases; bases with no gene match: 2. This CDR3 contains 14 residues. The clonotype originates from a human donor in a cohort sampled during active COVID-19. The chain links TRBV2 to TRBJ2-7, with TRBD1 identical over 9 bases. Sequenced: peripheral blood. In DNA, the CDR3 is TGTGCCAGCAGTGAACCGGGACAGGGCTACGAGCAGTACTTC. Translating it yields CASSEPGQGYEQYF. The variable domain in full, completed from reference TRBV2 and TRBJ2-7, reads EPEVTQTPSHQVTQMGQEVILRCVPISNHLYFYWYRQILGQKVEFLVSFYNNEISEKSEIFDDQFSVERPDGSNFTLKIRSTKLEDSAMYFCASSEPGQGYEQYFGPGTRLTVT.